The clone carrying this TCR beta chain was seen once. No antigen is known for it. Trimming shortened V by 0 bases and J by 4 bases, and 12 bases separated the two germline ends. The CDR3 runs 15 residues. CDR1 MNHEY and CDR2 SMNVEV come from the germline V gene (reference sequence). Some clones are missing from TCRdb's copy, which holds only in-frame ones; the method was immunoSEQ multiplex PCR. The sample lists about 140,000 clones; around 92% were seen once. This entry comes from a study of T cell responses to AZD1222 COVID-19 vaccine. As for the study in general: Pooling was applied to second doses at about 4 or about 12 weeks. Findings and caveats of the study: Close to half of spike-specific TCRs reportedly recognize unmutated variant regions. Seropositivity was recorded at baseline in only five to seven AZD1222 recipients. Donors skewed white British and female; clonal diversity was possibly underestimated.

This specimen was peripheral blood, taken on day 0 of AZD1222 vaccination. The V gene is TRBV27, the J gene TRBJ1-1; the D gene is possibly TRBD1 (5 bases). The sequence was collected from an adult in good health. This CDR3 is CASSLSMQGSTEAFF. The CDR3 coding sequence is TGTGCCAGCAGTTTATCGATGCAGGGTTCCACTGAAGCTTTCTTT.